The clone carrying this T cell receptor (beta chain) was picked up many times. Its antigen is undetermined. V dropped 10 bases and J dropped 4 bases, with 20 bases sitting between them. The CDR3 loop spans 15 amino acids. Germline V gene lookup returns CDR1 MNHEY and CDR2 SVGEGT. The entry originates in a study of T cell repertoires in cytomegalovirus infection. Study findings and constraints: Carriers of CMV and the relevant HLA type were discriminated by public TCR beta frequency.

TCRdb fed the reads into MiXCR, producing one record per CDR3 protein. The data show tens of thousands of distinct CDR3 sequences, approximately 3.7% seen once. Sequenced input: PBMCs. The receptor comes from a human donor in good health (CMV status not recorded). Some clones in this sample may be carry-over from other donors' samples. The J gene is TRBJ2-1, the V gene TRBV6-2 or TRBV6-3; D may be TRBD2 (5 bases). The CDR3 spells CATVRDAGIYNEQFF. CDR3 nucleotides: TGTGCCACCGTCCGGGATGCAGGAATTTACAATGAGCAGTTCTTC.